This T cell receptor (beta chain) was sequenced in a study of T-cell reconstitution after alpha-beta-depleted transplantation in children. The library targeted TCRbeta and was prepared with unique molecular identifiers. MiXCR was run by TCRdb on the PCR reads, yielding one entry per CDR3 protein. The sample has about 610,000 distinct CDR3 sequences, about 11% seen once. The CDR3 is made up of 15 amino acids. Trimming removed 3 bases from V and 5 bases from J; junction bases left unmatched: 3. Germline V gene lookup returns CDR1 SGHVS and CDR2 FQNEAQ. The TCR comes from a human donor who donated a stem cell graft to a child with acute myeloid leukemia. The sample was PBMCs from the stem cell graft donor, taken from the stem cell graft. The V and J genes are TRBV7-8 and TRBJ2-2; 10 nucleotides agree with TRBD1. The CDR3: CASSFDRGLTGELFF. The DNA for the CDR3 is TGTGCCAGCAGCTTCGACAGGGGGCTAACCGGGGAGCTGTTTTTT.